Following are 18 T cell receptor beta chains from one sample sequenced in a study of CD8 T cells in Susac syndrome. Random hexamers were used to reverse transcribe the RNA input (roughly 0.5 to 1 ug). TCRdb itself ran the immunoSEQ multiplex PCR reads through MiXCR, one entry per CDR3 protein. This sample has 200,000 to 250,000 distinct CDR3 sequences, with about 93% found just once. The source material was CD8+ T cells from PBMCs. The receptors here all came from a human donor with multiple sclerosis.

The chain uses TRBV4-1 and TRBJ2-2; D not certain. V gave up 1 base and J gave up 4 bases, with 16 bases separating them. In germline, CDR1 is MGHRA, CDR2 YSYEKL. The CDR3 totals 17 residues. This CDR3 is CASSQGRSHPSTGELFF. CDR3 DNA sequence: TGCGCCAGCAGCCAAGGCCGCAGCCATCCGAGCACCGGGGAGCTGTTTTTT.

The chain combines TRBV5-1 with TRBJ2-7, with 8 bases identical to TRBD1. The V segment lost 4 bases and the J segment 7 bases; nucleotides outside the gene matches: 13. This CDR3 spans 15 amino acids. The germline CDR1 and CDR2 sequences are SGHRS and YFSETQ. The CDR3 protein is CASSVTPGQGMEQYF. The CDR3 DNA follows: TGCGCCAGCAGCGTAACCCCCGGACAGGGCATGGAGCAGTACTTC.

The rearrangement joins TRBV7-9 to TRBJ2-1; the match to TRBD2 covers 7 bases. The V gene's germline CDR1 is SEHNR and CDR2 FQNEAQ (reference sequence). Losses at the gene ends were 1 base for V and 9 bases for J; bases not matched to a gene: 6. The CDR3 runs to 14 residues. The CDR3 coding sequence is TGTGCCAGCAGCTTAGGCGGGAGCGAAGGTGAGCAGTTCTTC. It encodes CASSLGGSEGEQFF.

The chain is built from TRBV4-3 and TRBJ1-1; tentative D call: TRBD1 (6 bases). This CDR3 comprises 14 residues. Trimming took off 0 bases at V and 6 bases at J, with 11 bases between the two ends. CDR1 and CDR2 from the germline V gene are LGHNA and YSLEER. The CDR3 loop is CASSQDHRTAEAFF. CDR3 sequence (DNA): TGCGCCAGCAGCCAAGATCACCGGACAGCTGAAGCTTTCTTT.

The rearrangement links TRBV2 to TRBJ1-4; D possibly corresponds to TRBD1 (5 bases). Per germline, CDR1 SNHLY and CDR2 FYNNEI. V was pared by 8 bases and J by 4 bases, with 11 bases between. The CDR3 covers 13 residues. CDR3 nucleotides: TGTGCCAGCGAAGGGGTGCTTAATGAAAAACTGTTTTTT. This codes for CASEGVLNEKLFF.

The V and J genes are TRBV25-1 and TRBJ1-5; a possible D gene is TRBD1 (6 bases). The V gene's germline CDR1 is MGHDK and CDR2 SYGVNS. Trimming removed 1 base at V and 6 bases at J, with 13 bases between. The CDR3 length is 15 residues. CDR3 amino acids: CASSESGAGVQPQHF. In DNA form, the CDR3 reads TGTGCCAGCAGTGAATCAGGGGCTGGTGTTCAGCCCCAGCATTTT.

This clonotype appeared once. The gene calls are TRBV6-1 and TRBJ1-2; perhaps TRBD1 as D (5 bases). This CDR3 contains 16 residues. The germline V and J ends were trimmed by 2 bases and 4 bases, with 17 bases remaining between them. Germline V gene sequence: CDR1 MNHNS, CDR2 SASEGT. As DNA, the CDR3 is TGTGCCAGCAGTGAACAAGGGGACCTCCTTCTCTATGGCTACACCTTC. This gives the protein CASSEQGDLLLYGYTF.

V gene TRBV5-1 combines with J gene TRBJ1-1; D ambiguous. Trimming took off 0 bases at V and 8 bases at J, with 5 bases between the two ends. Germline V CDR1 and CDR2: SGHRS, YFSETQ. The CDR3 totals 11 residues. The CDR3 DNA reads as TGCGCCAGCAGCTTGGACCGGGAAGCTTTCTTT. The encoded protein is CASSLDREAFF.

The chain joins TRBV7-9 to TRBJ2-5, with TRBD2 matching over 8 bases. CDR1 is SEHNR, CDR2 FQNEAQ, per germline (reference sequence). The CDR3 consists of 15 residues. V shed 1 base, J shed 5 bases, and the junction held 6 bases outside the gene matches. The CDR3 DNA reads TGTGCCAGCAGCTTAGTGGCGGGGGGTTTCGAGACCCAGTACTTC. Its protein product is CASSLVAGGFETQYF.

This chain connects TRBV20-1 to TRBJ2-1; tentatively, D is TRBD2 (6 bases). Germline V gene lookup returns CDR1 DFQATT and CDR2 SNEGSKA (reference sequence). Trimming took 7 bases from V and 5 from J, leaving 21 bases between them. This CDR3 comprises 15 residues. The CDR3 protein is CSGSGLREIDNEQFF. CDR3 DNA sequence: TGCAGTGGTAGCGGTCTCCGGGAGATCGACAATGAGCAGTTCTTC.

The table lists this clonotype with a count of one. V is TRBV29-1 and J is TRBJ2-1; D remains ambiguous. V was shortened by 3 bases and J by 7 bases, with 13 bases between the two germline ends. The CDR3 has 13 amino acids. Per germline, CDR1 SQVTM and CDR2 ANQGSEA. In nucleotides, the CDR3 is TGCAGCGTTGAGGAAGAACTACCAAATGAGCAGTTCTTC. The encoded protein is CSVEEELPNEQFF.

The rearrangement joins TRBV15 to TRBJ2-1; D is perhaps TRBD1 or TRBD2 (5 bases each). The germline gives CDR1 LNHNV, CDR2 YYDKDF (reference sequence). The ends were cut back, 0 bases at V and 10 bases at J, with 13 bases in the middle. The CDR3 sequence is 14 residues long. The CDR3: CATSRERDGMEQFF. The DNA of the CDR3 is TGTGCCACCAGCAGAGAAAGGGACGGCATGGAGCAGTTCTTC.

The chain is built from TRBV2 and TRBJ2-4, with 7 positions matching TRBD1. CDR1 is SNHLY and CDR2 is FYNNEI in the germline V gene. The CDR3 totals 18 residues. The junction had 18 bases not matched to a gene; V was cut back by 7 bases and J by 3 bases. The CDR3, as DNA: TGTGCCAGCACCGACTTGAACTGGACAGGCGAGGGCAAAAACATTCAGTACTTC. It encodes CASTDLNWTGEGKNIQYF.

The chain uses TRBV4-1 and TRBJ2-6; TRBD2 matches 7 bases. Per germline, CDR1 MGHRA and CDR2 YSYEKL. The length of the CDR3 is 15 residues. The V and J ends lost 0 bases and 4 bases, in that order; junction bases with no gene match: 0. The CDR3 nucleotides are TGCGCCAGCAGCCAAGAAGCGGGAGGGGCCAACGTCCTGACTTTC. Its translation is CASSQEAGGANVLTF.

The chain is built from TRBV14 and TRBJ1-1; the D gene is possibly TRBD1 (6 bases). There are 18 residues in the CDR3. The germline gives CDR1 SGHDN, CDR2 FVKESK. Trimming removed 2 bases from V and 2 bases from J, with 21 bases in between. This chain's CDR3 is CASSQLGATLPTNTEAFF. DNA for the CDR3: TGTGCCAGCAGCCAACTGGGGGCAACCCTTCCAACCAACACTGAAGCTTTCTTT.

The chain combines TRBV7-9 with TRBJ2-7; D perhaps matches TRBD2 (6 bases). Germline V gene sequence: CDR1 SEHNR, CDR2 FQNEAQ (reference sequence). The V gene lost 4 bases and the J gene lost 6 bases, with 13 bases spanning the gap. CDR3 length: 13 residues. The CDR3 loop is CASSYSGTGEQYF. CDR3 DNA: TGTGCCAGCAGCTACTCCGGGACTGGCGAGCAGTACTTC.

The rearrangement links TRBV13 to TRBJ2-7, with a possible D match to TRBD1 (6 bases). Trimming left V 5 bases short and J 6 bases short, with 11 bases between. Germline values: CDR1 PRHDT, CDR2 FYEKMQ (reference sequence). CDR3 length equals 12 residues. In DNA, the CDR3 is TGTGCCAGCAGCAACAGGGCAGGCGAGCAGTACTTC. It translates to CASSNRAGEQYF.

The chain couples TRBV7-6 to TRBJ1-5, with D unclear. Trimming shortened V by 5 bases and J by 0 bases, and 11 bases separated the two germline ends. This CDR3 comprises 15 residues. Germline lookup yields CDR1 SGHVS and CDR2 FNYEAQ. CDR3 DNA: TGTGCCAGCAGCGAATCTCATACTAGCAATCAGCCCCAGCATTTT. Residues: CASSESHTSNQPQHF.